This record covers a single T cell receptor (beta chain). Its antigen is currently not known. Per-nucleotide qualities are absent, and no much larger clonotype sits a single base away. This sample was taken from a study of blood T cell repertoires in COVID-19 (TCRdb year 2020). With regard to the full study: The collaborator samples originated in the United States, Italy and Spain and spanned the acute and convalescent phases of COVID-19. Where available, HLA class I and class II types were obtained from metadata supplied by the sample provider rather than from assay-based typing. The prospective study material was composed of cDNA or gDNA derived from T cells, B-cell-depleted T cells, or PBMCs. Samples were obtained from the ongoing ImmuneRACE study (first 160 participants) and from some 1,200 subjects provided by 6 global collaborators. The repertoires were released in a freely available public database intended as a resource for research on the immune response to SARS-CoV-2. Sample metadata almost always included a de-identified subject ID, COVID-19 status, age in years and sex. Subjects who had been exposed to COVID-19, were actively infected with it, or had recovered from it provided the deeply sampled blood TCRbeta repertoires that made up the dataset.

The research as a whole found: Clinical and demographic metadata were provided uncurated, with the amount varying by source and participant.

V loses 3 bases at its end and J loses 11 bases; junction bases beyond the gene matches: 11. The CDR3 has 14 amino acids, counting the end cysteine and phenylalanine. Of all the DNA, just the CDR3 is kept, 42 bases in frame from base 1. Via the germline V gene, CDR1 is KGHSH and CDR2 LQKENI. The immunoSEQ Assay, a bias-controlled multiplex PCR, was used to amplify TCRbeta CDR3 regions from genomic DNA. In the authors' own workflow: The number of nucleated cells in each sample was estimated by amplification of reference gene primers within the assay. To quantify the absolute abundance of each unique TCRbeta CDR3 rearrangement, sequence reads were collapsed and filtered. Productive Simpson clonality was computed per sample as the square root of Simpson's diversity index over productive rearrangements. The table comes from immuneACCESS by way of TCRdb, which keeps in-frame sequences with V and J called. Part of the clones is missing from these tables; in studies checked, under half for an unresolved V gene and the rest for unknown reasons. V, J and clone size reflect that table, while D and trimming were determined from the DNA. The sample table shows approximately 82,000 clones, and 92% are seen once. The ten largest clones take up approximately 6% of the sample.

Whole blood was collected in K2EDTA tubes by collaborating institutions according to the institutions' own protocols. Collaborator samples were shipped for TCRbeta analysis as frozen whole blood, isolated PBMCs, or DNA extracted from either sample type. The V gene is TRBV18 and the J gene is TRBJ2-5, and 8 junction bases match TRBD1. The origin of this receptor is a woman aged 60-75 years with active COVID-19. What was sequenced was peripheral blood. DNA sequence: TGTGCCAGCTCACCTGGCCAGGGGGCTGGGGAGCAGTACTTC. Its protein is CASSPGQGAGEQYF.